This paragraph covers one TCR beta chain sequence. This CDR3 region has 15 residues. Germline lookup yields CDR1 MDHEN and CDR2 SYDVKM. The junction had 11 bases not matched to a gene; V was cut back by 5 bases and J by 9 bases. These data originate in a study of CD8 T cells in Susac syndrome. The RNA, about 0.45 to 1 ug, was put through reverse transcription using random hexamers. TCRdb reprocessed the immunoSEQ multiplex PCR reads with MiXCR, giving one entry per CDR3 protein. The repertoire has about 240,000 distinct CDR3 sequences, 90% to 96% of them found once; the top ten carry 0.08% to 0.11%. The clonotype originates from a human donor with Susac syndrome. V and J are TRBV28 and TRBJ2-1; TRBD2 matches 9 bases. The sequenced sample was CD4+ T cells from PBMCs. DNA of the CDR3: TGTGCCAGCAGTCAGCTAGCGGGATGGGTCCGTGAGCAGTTCTTC. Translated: CASSQLAGWVREQFF.